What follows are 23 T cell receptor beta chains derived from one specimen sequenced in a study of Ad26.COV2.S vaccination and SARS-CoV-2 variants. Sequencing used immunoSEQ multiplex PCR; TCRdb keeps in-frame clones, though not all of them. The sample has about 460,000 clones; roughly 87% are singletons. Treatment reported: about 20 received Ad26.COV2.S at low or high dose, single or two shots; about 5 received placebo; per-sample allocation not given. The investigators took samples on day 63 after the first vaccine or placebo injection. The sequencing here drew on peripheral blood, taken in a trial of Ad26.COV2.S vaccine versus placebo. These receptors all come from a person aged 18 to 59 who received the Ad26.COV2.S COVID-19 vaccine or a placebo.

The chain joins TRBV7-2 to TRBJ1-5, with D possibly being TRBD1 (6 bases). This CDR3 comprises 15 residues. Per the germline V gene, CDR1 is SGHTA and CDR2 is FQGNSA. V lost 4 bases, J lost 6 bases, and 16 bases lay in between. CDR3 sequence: CASSSGRGMSQPQHF. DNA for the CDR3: TGTGCCAGCAGCTCCGGTAGGGGGATGAGTCAGCCCCAGCATTTT.

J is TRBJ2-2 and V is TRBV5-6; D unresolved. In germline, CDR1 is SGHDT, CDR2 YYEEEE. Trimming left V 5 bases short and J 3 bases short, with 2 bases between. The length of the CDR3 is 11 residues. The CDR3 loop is CASSYTGELFF. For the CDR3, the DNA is TGTGCCAGCAGTTACACCGGGGAGCTGTTTTTT.

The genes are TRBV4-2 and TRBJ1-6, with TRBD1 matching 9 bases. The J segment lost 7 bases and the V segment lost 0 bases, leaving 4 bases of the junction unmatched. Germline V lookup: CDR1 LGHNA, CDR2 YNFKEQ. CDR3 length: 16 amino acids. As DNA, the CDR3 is TGTGCCAGCAGCCAAGATTCGGACAGGGGAAATTCACCCCTCCACTTT. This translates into CASSQDSDRGNSPLHF.

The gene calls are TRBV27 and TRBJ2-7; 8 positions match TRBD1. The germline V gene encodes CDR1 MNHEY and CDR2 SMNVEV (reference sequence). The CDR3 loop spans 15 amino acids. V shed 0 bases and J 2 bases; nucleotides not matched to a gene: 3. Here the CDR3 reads CASSLSATGAYEQYF. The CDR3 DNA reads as TGTGCCAGCAGTTTATCGGCGACAGGGGCCTACGAGCAGTACTTC.

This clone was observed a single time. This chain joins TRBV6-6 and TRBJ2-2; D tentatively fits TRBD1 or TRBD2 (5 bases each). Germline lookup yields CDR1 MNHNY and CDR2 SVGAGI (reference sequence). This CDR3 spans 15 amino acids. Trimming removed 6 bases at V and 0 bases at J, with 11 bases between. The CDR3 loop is CASSHGTANTGELFF. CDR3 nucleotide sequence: TGTGCCAGCAGCCATGGGACGGCGAACACCGGGGAGCTGTTTTTT.

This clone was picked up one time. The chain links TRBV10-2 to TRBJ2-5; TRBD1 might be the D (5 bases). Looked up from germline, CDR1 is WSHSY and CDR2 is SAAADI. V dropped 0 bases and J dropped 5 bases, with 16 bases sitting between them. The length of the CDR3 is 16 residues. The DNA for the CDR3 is TGCGCCAGCAGTGAGTCAGGGGTATTCCTAAGGGAGACCCAGTACTTC. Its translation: CASSESGVFLRETQYF.

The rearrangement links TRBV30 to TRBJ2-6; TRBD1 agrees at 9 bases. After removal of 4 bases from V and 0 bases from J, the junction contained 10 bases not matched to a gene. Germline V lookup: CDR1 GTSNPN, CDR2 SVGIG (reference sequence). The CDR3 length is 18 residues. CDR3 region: CAWNRQGVGLSGANVLTF. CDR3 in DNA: TGTGCCTGGAACCGACAGGGGGTAGGTCTCTCTGGGGCCAACGTCCTGACTTTC.

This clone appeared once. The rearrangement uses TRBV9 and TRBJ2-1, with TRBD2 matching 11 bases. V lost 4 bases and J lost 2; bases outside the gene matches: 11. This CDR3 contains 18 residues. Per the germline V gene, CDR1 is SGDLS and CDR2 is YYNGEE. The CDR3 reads CASSSFRLAGLPYNEQFF. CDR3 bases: TGTGCCAGCAGCTCCTTTAGACTAGCGGGGCTTCCCTACAATGAGCAGTTCTTC.

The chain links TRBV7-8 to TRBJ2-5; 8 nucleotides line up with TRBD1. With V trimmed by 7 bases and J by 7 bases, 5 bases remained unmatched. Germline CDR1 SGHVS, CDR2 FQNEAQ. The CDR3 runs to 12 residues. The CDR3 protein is CASNQGAGTQYF. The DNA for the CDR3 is TGTGCCAGCAACCAGGGGGCAGGGACCCAGTACTTC.

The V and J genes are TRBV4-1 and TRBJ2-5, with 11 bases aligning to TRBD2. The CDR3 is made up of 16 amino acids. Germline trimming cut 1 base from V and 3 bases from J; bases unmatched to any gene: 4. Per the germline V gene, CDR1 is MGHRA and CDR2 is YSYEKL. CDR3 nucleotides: TGCGCCAGCAGCCAAGTTTCGACTAGCGGGAAAGAGACCCAGTACTTC. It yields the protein CASSQVSTSGKETQYF.

The CDR3 protein is CASTGPLGQFTGELFF. DNA of the CDR3: TGTGCCAGCACCGGACCCCTCGGACAGTTCACCGGGGAGCTGTTTTTT. The genes are TRBV11-2 and TRBJ2-2; maybe TRBD1 (6 bases). The V gene lost 7 bases and the J gene lost 4 bases, with 19 bases spanning the gap. The CDR3 runs to 16 residues. Germline-derived CDR1 and CDR2 are SGHAT and FQNNGV.

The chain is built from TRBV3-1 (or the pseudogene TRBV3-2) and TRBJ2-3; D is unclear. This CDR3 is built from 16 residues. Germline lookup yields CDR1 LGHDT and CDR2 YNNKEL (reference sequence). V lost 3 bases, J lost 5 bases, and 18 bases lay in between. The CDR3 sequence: CASSQGSPGIRDTQYF. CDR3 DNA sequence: TGTGCCAGCAGCCAGGGATCTCCTGGGATACGAGATACGCAGTATTTT.

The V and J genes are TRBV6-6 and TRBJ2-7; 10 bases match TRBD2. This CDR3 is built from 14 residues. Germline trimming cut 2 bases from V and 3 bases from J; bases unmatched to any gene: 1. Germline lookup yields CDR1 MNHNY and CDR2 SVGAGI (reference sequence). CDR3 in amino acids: CASSYGLADYEQYF. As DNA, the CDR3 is TGTGCCAGCAGTTACGGACTAGCGGACTACGAGCAGTACTTC.

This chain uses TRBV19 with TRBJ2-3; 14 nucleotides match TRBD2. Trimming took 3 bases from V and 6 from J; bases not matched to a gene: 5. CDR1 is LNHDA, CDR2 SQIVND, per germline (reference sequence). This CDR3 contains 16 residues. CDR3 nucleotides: TGTGCCAGTAGTATCGGGACTAGCGGGAGTAAGGATACGCAGTATTTT. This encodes CASSIGTSGSKDTQYF.

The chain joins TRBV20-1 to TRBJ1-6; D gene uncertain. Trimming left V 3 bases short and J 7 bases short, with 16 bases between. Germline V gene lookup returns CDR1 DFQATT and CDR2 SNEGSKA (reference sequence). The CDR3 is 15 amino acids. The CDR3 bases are TGCAGTGCTAGTCCCCCGCTAGGGAGGAATTCACCCCTCCACTTT. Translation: CSASPPLGRNSPLHF.

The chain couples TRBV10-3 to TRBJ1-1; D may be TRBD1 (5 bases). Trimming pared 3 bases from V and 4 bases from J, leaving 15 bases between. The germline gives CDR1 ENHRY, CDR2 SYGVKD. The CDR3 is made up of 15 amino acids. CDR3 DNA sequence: TGTGCCATCAGTGACCAGGGATTTGGGAGCACTGAAGCTTTCTTT. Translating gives CAISDQGFGSTEAFF.

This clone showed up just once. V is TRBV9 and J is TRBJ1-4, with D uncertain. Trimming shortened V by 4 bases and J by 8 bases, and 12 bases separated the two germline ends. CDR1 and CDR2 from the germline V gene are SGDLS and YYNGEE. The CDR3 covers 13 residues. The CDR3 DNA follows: TGTGCCAGCAGCCCCGTAGTGGGGGAAAAACTGTTTTTT. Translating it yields CASSPVVGEKLFF.

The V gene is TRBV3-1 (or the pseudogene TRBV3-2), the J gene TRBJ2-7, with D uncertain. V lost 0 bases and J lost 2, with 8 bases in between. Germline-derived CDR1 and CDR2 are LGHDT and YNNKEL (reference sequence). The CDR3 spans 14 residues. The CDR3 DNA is TGTGCCAGCAGCCAAGAGACCTCCGCCTACGAGCAGTACTTC. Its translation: CASSQETSAYEQYF.

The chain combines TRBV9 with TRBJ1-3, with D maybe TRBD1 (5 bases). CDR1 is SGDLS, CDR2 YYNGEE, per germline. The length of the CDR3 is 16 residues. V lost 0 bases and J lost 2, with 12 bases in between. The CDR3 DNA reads TGTGCCAGCAGCGTAGAGTCAGGGAGTCCTGGAAACACCATATATTTT. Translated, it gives CASSVESGSPGNTIYF.

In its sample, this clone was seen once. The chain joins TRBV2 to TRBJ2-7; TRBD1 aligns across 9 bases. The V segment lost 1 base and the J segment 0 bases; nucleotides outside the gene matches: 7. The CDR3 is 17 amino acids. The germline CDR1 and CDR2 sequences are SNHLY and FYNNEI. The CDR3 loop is CASSEGGTGRGSYEQYF. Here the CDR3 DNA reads TGTGCCAGCAGTGAAGGGGGGACAGGGCGAGGCTCCTACGAGCAGTACTTC.

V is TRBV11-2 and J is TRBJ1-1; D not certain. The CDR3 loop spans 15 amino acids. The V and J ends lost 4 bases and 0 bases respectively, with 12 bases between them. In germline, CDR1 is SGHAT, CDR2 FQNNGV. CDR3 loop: CASSSTLGLNTEAFF. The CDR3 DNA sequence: TGTGCCAGCAGCTCCACTCTCGGGTTGAACACTGAAGCTTTCTTT. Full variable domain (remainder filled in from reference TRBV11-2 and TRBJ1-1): EAGVAQSPRYKIIEKRQSVAFWCNPISGHATLYWYQQILGQGPKLLIQFQNNGVVDDSQLPKDRFSAERLKGVDSTLKIQPAKLEDSAVYLCASSSTLGLNTEAFFGQGTRLTVV.

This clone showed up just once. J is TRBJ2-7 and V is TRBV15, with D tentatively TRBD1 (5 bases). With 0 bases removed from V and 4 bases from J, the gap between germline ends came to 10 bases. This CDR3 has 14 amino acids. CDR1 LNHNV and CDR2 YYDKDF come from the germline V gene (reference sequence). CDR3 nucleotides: TGTGCCACCAGCAGAGATGGGGCGGTATACGAGCAGTACTTC. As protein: CATSRDGAVYEQYF.

CDR3 DNA sequence: TGTGCCAGCAGTGAAGCGGCAGGGGCTAACTATGGCTACACCTTC. Translating it yields CASSEAAGANYGYTF. The chain has TRBV2 and TRBJ1-2; D is possibly TRBD1 (6 bases). V shed 0 bases and J shed 0 bases, with 8 bases lying between them. The germline V gene has CDR1 SNHLY and CDR2 FYNNEI. The CDR3 sequence is 15 residues long.